This T cell receptor (beta chain) was profiled in a study of technical replicates of blood from several donors. Produced via immunoSEQ multiplex PCR; TCRdb's table is partial and in-frame only. Found here are about 70,000 clones, roughly 97% of them singletons; the top ten hold roughly 0.21%. The ends lost 0 bases at V and 3 bases at J; junction bases unmatched: 3. The CDR3 totals 16 residues. In germline, CDR1 is MGHDK, CDR2 SYGVNS. Sequencing was carried out using T cells isolated from PBMCs. This clonotype was obtained from a human donor in good health. V usage is TRBV25-1 and J usage is TRBJ1-4; 8 bases agree with TRBD1. CDR3 in DNA: TGTGCCAGCAGTGAATATGGGGGACAGGCTAATGAAAAACTGTTTTTT. Protein product: CASSEYGGQANEKLFF.